This T cell receptor beta chain was captured by sequencing in a study of cytomegalovirus exposure and HLA in healthy donors. This clone was observed a handful of times. Its antigen is as yet unknown. The V gene lost 2 bases and the J gene lost 7 bases, with 11 bases spanning the gap. Germline CDR1 and CDR2: GTSNPN and SVGIG (reference sequence). CDR3 length: 13 amino acids. PCR primers comprised 60 Vbeta and 13 Jbeta primers. Produced via immunoSEQ multiplex PCR; TCRdb's table is partial and in-frame only. The sample includes fewer than 350,000 clones, roughly 90% seen only once; the top ten take 2% to 3%. Healthy bone marrow donors made up the donor group. Although they were nominally healthy when sampled, donors likely had unrecorded immune exposures. Regarding the study as a whole: Specificity of a few CMV-associated chains for CMV antigens was verified in vitro. Later analysis identified a missense DCLRE1C variant that was linked to TCR beta V- and J-gene trimming.

This chain links TRBV30 with TRBJ2-2; D uncertain. This clonotype was obtained from a woman aged 18-35 years in good health and CMV-seronegative. Sequencing used PBMCs. CDR3 coding DNA: TGTGCCTGGAGTTCTTTCGGAGACGGGGAGCTGTTTTTT. Translating gives CAWSSFGDGELFF.